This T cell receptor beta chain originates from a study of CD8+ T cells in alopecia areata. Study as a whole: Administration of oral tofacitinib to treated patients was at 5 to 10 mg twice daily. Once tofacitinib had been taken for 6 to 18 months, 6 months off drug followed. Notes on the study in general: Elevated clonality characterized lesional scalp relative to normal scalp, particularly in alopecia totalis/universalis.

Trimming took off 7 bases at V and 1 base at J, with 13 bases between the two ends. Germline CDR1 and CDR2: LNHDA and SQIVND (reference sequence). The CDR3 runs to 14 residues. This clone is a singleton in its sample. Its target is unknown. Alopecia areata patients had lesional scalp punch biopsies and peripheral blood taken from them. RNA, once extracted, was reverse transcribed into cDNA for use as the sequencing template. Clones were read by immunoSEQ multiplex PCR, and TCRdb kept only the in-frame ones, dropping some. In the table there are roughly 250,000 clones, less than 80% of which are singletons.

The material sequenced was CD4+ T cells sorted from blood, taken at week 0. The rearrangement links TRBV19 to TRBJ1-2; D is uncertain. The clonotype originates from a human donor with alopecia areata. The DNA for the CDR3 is TGTGCCAGTATCCCCACAGCGCTTAACTATGGCTACACCTTC. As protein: CASIPTALNYGYTF.